This T cell receptor (beta chain) was captured by sequencing in a study of blood T cell repertoires in COVID-19. Germline V lookup: CDR1 SNHLY, CDR2 FYNNEI. This CDR3 has 12 amino acids. Trimming took 8 bases from V and 4 from J, leaving 6 bases between them. Generated by immunoSEQ multiplex PCR, the TCRdb table keeps only in-frame clones and is missing some. Of 100,000 to 150,000 clones detected, approximately 80% appear once; the ten largest clones hold 16%. The receptor was derived from a woman aged 45-60 years with acute or convalescent COVID-19. The chain couples TRBV2 to TRBJ1-6; possibly TRBD1 for D (5 bases). Sequenced: peripheral blood. The CDR3: CASGAYNSPLHF. DNA for the CDR3: TGTGCCAGCGGGGCTTATAATTCACCCCTCCACTTT.